This TCR beta chain was found in a study of sequential checkpoint blockade in melanoma. As for the study in general: First-line arms were nivolumab then ipilimumab, or the reverse, randomized 1:1. Both treatment sequences were followed by maintenance nivolumab.

Sequencing was performed with immunoSEQ multiplex PCR; in TCRdb, only in-frame clones are kept and a portion is missing. The profile shows 10,000 to 15,000 clones, 70% to 85% of them singletons. Treatment in this sample: randomized to nivolumab then ipilimumab (arm A) or the reverse (arm B). Patients had received no earlier DNA-damaging chemotherapy. Live CD3+CD8+ CD19− CD56− cells were sorted from PBMCs. With 2 bases removed from V and 7 bases from J, the gap between germline ends came to 15 bases. CDR3 size: 15 residues. Per germline, CDR1 MNHEY and CDR2 SMNVEV (reference sequence). The material was CD8+ T cells sorted from blood (inferred from file names), obtained from a patient given nivolumab and ipilimumab in sequence. V is TRBV27 and J is TRBJ1-5, with D tentatively TRBD1 (5 bases). The sequence came from a human donor with melanoma. The CDR3 protein is CASSLRGTEGQPQHF. The CDR3, as DNA: TGTGCCAGCAGTTTACGAGGGACGGAGGGGCAGCCCCAGCATTTT.